The T cell receptor (beta chain) under discussion was sequenced for a study of early T cells in non-severe SARS-CoV-2 infection. The overall study: Alpha and beta chains were unpaired, from unsorted whole-blood bulk RNA.

As part of library construction, unique molecular identifiers were attached to individual cDNA molecules. In TCRdb, the 5' RACE reads were re-called with MiXCR into one record per CDR3 protein. The repertoire holds some 50,000 distinct CDR3 sequences, 8.7% seen once, with more than 3% in the top ten. This clonotype came up a few times. Its target is unknown. V lost 5 bases and J lost 5, with 16 bases in between. The V gene's germline CDR1 is SGHNT and CDR2 YENEEA. This CDR3 has 14 residues. Study-wide points: Lookups in VDJdb leaned toward anti-spike CD8 responses and missed private and CD4 specificities.

The chain joins TRBV11-3 to TRBJ2-7; a possible D gene is TRBD1 (5 bases). Specimen: whole blood, collected at baseline. This clonotype was sampled from an adult who was a healthcare worker with PCR-confirmed SARS-CoV-2 infection or an uninfected control (not recorded which). This CDR3 reads CASSLRTPPHEQYF. DNA of the CDR3: TGTGCCAGCAGCCTAAGGACACCCCCCCACGAGCAGTACTTC. Together with reference TRBV11-3 and TRBJ2-7, the CDR3 gives the full variable domain: EAGVVQSPRYKIIEKKQPVAFWCNPISGHNTLYWYLQNLGQGPELLIRYENEEAVDDSQLPKDRFSAERLKGVDSTLKIQPAELGDSAVYLCASSLRTPPHEQYFGPGTRLTVT.